This T cell receptor beta chain is from a study of blood T cell repertoires in COVID-19 (TCRdb year 2020). With respect to the entire study: Samples covering the acute and convalescent phases of COVID-19 were provided by collaborators in the United States, Italy and Spain. Where available, HLA class I and class II types were obtained from metadata supplied by the sample provider rather than from assay-based typing. The sample metadata nearly always contained a de-identified subject ID, COVID-19 status, age in years and sex. The dataset comprised deeply sampled blood TCRbeta repertoires from subjects exposed to, actively infected with, or recovered from COVID-19. The repertoires were made available in a free public database intended to serve as a resource for research on the immune response to SARS-CoV-2. Samples came from the ongoing ImmuneRACE study (first 160 participants) plus 1,254 subjects from 6 global collaborators. The prospective study material was composed of cDNA or gDNA derived from T cells, B-cell-depleted T cells, or PBMCs. The paper's findings and limits, for the study overall: The amount of clinical and demographic metadata varied by source and participant and was provided uncurated.

TCRbeta CDR3 regions were amplified from genomic DNA by means of the immunoSEQ Assay, a bias-controlled multiplex PCR. The authors processed their data as follows. The number of nucleated cells in each sample was estimated by amplification of reference gene primers within the assay. To quantify the absolute abundance of each unique TCRbeta CDR3 rearrangement, sequence reads were collapsed and filtered. For each sample, productive Simpson clonality was calculated by taking the square root of Simpson's diversity index across productive rearrangements. In TCRdb, the immuneACCESS table is reduced to in-frame sequences with V and J assigned. These tables do not hold every clone; where another copy was compared, an unresolved V gene accounts for under half, and the others remain unexplained. V and J calls plus clone size are reproduced from that table; the DNA served to infer D and trimming. Recorded for this sample are approximately 100,000 clones; 70% to 90% of them occurred a single time. 9.5% to 15% of the sample rests with the top ten.

Whole blood was collected in K2EDTA tubes by collaborating institutions according to the institutions' own protocols. For TCRbeta analysis, collaborator samples were shipped as frozen whole blood, as isolated PBMCs, or as DNA extracted from either sample type. A note on this clone: Its antigen is not yet known. One base away there is no much larger clone; base qualities are not given.

The CDR3, cysteine through phenylalanine, is 15 amino acids long. Kept here is only the CDR3 DNA, which spans 45 bases and is read in frame from base 1. The germline V gene provides CDR1 MDHEN and CDR2 SYDVKM. Trimmed from V: 4 bases; trimmed from J: 5 bases; junction bases lacking a gene match: 7. The chain uses TRBV28 and TRBJ2-3; TRBD1 aligns with 9 central bases. The clonotype comes from a human donor in a cohort sampled during active COVID-19. Sequences were obtained from peripheral blood. The bases read TGTGCCAGCAGTTCGACCGGGACAGGGAAAGATACGCAGTATTTT. It specifies CASSSTGTGKDTQYF.